This T cell receptor beta chain was captured by sequencing in a study of T cell repertoires in cytomegalovirus infection. Germline V gives CDR1 DFQATT, CDR2 SNEGSKA (reference sequence). Trimming at V came to 6 bases and at J to 1 base, leaving 3 bases not matched to a gene. The CDR3 runs to 14 residues. Study-level results: Cumulative frequency (of public TCR beta family members) identified carriers of CMV plus the relevant HLA.

At least ten counts were recorded for this clonotype. Its antigen remains unidentified. TCRdb re-called the reads through MiXCR, storing one row per CDR3 protein. This sample has 210,000 or so distinct CDR3 sequences, with roughly 6.5% found just once. What was sequenced was PBMCs. The rearrangement joins TRBV20-1 to TRBJ2-1, with 10 bases lining up with TRBD2. The TCR comes from a human donor in good health (CMV status not recorded). Some clones in this sample may be carry-over from other donors' samples. The CDR3 DNA sequence: TGCAGTGCCCTGACTAGCGGGTCCTACAATGAGCAGTTCTTC. This sequence encodes CSALTSGSYNEQFF.